This T cell receptor (beta chain) was profiled in a study of blood T cells in healthy people across ages. The people who gave samples were healthy Caucasians from Russia, aged about 6 to 100. The authors ran a second PCR of 7 to 11 cycles using a sample-barcoded 5' primer and a J-beta primer mix. In TCRdb, the 5' RACE reads were re-called with MiXCR into one record per CDR3 protein. The sample consists of 1.8 million or so distinct CDR3 sequences, more than 35% of them appearing once. This clonotype appeared a few times. V was clipped by 5 bases and J by 13 bases, with 17 bases between them. CDR1 is SGDLS and CDR2 is YYNGEE in the germline V gene. The CDR3 sequence is 12 residues long.

Sequencing was done on a sample of blood. The clonotype comes from a human donor in good health. The rearrangement uses TRBV9 and TRBJ2-3; no firm D call. CDR3 protein: CASSFGPKYEYF. The CDR3 DNA reads TGTGCCAGCAGTTTCGGACCGAAATACGAGTATTTT.